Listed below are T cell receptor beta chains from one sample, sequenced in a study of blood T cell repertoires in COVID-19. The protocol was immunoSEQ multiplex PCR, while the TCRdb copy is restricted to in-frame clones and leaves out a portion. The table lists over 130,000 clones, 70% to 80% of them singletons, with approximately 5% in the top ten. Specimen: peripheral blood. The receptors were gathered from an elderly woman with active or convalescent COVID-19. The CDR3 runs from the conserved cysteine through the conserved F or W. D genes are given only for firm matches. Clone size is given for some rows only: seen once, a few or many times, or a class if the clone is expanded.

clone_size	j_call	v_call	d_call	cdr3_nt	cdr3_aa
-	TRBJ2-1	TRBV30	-	TGTGCCTGGAGTGTACTAAAGAACAATGAGCAGTTCTTC	CAWSVLKNNEQFF
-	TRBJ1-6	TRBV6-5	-	TGTGCCAGCAGTTACTCCCGGGACACTTTCTCACCCCTCCACTTT	CASSYSRDTFSPLHF
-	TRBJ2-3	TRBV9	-	TGTGCCAGCAGCGTTAGTGCAGATACGCAGTATTTT	CASSVSADTQYF
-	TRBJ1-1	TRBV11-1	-	TGTGCCAGCAGCCAACAGGGAAGGAACACTGAAGCTTTCTTT	CASSQQGRNTEAFF
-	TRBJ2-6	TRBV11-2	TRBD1	TGTGCCAGCAGCATATTGGACAGGGCTTCGACTGGGGCCAACGTCCTGACTTTC	CASSILDRASTGANVLTF
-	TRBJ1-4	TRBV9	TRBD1	TGTGCCAGCAGCGTAGAGGCGGCAGGGGGATCCTCCCTGTTTTTT	CASSVEAAGGSSLFF
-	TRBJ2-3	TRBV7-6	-	TGTGCCAGCAGCTTAGCGCGGGCAAGCACAGATACGCAGTATTTT	CASSLARASTDTQYF
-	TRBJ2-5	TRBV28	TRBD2	TGTGCCAGCAGTTTGACTAGCGGGGGGGCAGAGACCCAGTACTTC	CASSLTSGGAETQYF
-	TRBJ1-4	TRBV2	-	TGTGCCAGCAGTACAAGCGCAGTCACTAATGAAAAACTGTTTTTT	CASSTSAVTNEKLFF
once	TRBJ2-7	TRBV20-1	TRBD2	TGCAGTGCTAGTCCGCTAGCGGGGTTCGAGCAGTACTTC	CSASPLAGFEQYF
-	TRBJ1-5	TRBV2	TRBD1	TGTGCCAGCAGTGGGGGACAGGGGAATCAGCCCCAGCATTTT	CASSGGQGNQPQHF
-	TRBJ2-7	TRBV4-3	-	TGCGCCAGCAGCCAAGAAGGTGCGACGGGGATCACCTACGAGCAGTACTTC	CASSQEGATGITYEQYF
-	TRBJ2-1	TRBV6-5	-	TGTGCCAGCAGATCGGGACACCAGTACAATGAGCAGTTCTTC	CASRSGHQYNEQFF
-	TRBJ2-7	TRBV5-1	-	TGCGCCAGCAACGAAGGATCCCTCGAGGTCTACGAGCAGTACTTC	CASNEGSLEVYEQYF
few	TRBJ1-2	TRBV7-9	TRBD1	TGTGCCAGCAGCCCACAGGGGGCTGAGAACTATGGCTACACCTTC	CASSPQGAENYGYTF
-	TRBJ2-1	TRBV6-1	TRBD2	TGTGCCAGCAGTGGAAGCGGGGGGAGATCCTACAATGAGCAGTTCTTC	CASSGSGGRSYNEQFF
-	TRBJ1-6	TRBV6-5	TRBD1	TGTGCCAGCAGTTACCTAGACAGGGGCAAATCACCCCTCCACTTT	CASSYLDRGKSPLHF
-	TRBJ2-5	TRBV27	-	TGTGCCAGCAGTTCTGATTTGGCGGGGCAGACCCAGTACTTC	CASSSDLAGQTQYF
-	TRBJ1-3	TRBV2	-	TGTGCCAGCAGGGACAGCGTGGTAGGCACAAACACCATATATTTT	CASRDSVVGTNTIYF
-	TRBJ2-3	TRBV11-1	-	TGTGCCAGCAGCTTATACGGGGAAGGTTCAGATACGCAGTATTTT	CASSLYGEGSDTQYF
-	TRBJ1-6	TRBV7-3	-	TGTGCCAGCAGTTTTACCTATAATTCACCCCTCCACTTT	CASSFTYNSPLHF
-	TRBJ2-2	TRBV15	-	TGTGCCACCAGCAGAGACAGGGCGGTCGGGGAGCTGTTTTTT	CATSRDRAVGELFF
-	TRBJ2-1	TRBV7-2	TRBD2	TGTGCCAGCAGCTCCCGCACAGCGGGGGGCGTGTACAATGAGCAGTTCTTC	CASSSRTAGGVYNEQFF
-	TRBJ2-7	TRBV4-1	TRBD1	TGCGCCAGCAGCCTGTCGGGACAGGGCCCCTACGAGCAGTACTTC	CASSLSGQGPYEQYF
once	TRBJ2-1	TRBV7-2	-	TGTGCCAGCAGCTTATCTATCTCGGTTTGGTCCTACAATGAGCAGTTCTTC	CASSLSISVWSYNEQFF
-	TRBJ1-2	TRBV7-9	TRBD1	TGTGCCAGCAGCTTGGTACAGGGGGCCTATGGCTACACCTTC	CASSLVQGAYGYTF
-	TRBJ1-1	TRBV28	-	TGTGCCAGCAGGCCTGCGGGGTTGAACACTGAAGCTTTCTTT	CASRPAGLNTEAFF
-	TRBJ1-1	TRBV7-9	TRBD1	TGTGCCAGCAGCCAAAGACAGGGTTGGGCCACTGAAGCTTTCTTT	CASSQRQGWATEAFF
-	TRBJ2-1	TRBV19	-	TGTGCCAGTAGTATTGGACTAATTAAGTTCTTC	CASSIGLIKFF
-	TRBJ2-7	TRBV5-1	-	TGCGCCAGCAGCTCCGGACAGACCTACGAGCAGTACTTC	CASSSGQTYEQYF
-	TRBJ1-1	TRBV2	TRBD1	TGTGCCAGCAGTCACCAGGGGGCCGGCACTGAAGCTTTCTTT	CASSHQGAGTEAFF
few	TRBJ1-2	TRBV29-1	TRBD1	TGCAGCGAGGGACAGGGGTCCGGCTATGGCTACACCTTC	CSEGQGSGYGYTF
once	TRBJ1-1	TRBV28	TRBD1	TGTGCCAGCAGAGGGATAACCGGGACAGGCCCGAACACTGAAGCTTTCTTT	CASRGITGTGPNTEAFF
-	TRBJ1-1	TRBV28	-	TGTGCCAGCAGTTTAAACAGGGCCACTGAAGCTTTCTTT	CASSLNRATEAFF
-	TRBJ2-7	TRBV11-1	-	TGTGCCAGCAGCTCGGGCCGGGGTGGGTACGAGCAGTACTTC	CASSSGRGGYEQYF
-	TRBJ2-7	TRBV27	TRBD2	TGTGCCAGCAGTTGGAAACTAGCGGGGGGCTCCTACGAGCAGTACTTC	CASSWKLAGGSYEQYF
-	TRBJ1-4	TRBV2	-	TGTGCCAGCAGTGCCAGGCCGGGGTTAGGTGAAAAACTGTTTTTT	CASSARPGLGEKLFF
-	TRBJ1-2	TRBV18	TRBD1	TGTGCCAGCTCTGCCGGGACAGTTAATCGTGGCTACACCTTC	CASSAGTVNRGYTF
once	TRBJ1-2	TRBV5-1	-	TGCGCCAGCAGCTTTAAGTCAGGGTCTGGCTACACCTTC	CASSFKSGSGYTF
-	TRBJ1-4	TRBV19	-	TGTGCCAGTAGTATCATCCCGACACGCAATAATGAAAAACTGTTTTTT	CASSIIPTRNNEKLFF
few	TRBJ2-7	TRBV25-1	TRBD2	TGTGCCAGCAGTGGACTAGCGGGGGATCGGCAGTACTTC	CASSGLAGDRQYF
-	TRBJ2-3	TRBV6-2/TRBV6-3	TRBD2	TGTGCCAGCAGTTACTGGAGAGCGGGGAGCACAGATACGCAGTATTTT	CASSYWRAGSTDTQYF